The 16 T cell receptor beta chains reported below all come from one sample, sequenced in a study of T cell changes during pregnancy in multiple sclerosis. Using immunoSEQ multiplex PCR, the repertoire was profiled, and TCRdb retains in-frame clones only, with some absent. The table lists about 70,000 clones, about nine tenths of them singletons, with 0.29% in the top ten. This material consisted of CD4+ T cells from peripheral blood mononuclear cells, taken after pregnancy. All receptors derive from a female donor with multiple sclerosis, enrolled in a pregnancy study.

This clone has only one observation. The genes are TRBV5-5 and TRBJ1-5; 7 bases align to TRBD1. The CDR3 is 15 amino acids. Germline loops: CDR1 SGHKS, CDR2 YYEKEE (reference sequence). J was trimmed by 5 bases and V by 4 bases; bases with no gene match: 9. In DNA, the CDR3 is TGTGCCAGCAGCCGGTCCGGGGACAGCGATCAGCCCCAGCATTTT. Its translation: CASSRSGDSDQPQHF.

The genes are TRBV5-1 and TRBJ1-1, with a tentative D call TRBD1 (5 bases). V was shortened by 0 bases and J by 6 bases, with 15 bases between the two germline ends. The CDR3 sequence is 15 residues long. Germline CDR1 SGHRS, CDR2 YFSETQ. DNA for the CDR3: TGCGCCAGCAGCTTGGAGGCAGGGAGGGTTGCTGAAGCTTTCTTT. Translated: CASSLEAGRVAEAFF.

This clone was observed once. The chain has TRBV9 and TRBJ2-2; D may be TRBD2 (7 bases). The CDR3 extends over 17 amino acids. The germline V gene encodes CDR1 SGDLS and CDR2 YYNGEE. V lost 0 bases to trimming and J lost 5 bases, with 17 bases between them. The CDR3 protein is CASSVESPGRGTGELFF. CDR3 nucleotides: TGTGCCAGCAGCGTAGAATCACCGGGGAGGGGGACCGGGGAGCTGTTTTTT.

This chain uses TRBV6-5 with TRBJ2-3, with 7 bases identical to TRBD1. The germline V gene encodes CDR1 MNHEY and CDR2 SVGAGI. The CDR3 is made up of 13 amino acids. The V gene end was trimmed by 5 bases and the J gene end by 7 bases; junction bases not matched to a gene: 6. CDR3 amino acids: CASSDRVGNTQYF. The CDR3 region has the DNA TGTGCCAGCAGTGACAGGGTGGGGAATACGCAGTATTTT.

The V call is TRBV19, the J call TRBJ1-5; 9 nucleotides align to TRBD1. Trimming took 6 bases from V and 5 from J; bases not matched to a gene: 8. The CDR3 is made up of 15 amino acids. CDR1 and CDR2 (germline): LNHDA, SQIVND (reference sequence). CDR3 in DNA: TGTGCCAGTAGCCCGACAGGGGGTCAGGATCAGCCCCAGCATTTT. Its translation: CASSPTGGQDQPQHF. Full variable domain (remainder filled in from reference TRBV19 and TRBJ1-5): DGGITQSPKYLFRKEGQNVTLSCEQNLNHDAMYWYRQDPGQGLRLIYYSQIVNDFQKGDIAEGYSVSREKKESFPLTVTSAQKNPTAFYLCASSPTGGQDQPQHFGDGTRLSIL.

The V and J genes are TRBV13 and TRBJ2-1, with TRBD2 matching over 7 bases. Germline V gives CDR1 PRHDT, CDR2 FYEKMQ (reference sequence). V shed 1 base and J 0 bases; nucleotides not matched to a gene: 6. This CDR3 has 17 amino acids. CDR3 protein: CASSLELADRSYNEQFF. The CDR3 DNA reads TGTGCCAGCAGCTTAGAGCTAGCGGACCGCTCCTACAATGAGCAGTTCTTC.

V is TRBV19 and J is TRBJ1-4; the D gene is possibly TRBD1 (5 bases). Per germline, CDR1 LNHDA and CDR2 SQIVND (reference sequence). The germline V and J ends were trimmed by 7 bases and 8 bases, with 17 bases remaining between them. This CDR3 region has 14 residues. Written as DNA, the CDR3 is TGTGCCAGTAATCCCACAGGAATAGGCGAAAAACTGTTTTTT. It translates to CASNPTGIGEKLFF. Together with reference TRBV19 and TRBJ1-4, the CDR3 gives the full variable domain: DGGITQSPKYLFRKEGQNVTLSCEQNLNHDAMYWYRQDPGQGLRLIYYSQIVNDFQKGDIAEGYSVSREKKESFPLTVTSAQKNPTAFYLCASNPTGIGEKLFFGSGTQLSVL.

The V and J genes are TRBV11-1 and TRBJ2-2; D is possibly TRBD1 (5 bases). V was trimmed by 1 base and J by 0 bases, leaving 15 bases between them. Germline lookup yields CDR1 SGHAT and CDR2 FQDESV (reference sequence). CDR3 length: 18 amino acids. The CDR3 DNA reads TGTGCCAGCAGCTTAGTGGGGCCCATAGGGGCGAACACCGGGGAGCTGTTTTTT. Translating it yields CASSLVGPIGANTGELFF.

The chain combines TRBV7-9 with TRBJ1-1, with 10 bases aligning to TRBD1. From germline, CDR1 is SEHNR and CDR2 FQNEAQ (reference sequence). V was clipped by 6 bases and J by 3 bases; unmatched bases: 4. The CDR3 totals 14 residues. DNA of the CDR3: TGTGCCAGCAGGGCGGGGACAGGGGACACTGAAGCTTTCTTT. Translated, it gives CASRAGTGDTEAFF. Together with reference TRBV7-9 and TRBJ1-1, the CDR3 gives the full variable domain: DTGVSQNPRHKITKRGQNVTFRCDPISEHNRLYWYRQTLGQGPEFLTYFQNEAQLEKSRLLSDRFSAERPKGSFSTLEIQRTEQGDSAMYLCASRAGTGDTEAFFGQGTRLTVV.

This chain connects TRBV7-9 to TRBJ2-2; no firm D call. This CDR3 is built from 11 residues. V was cut by 7 bases and J by 7 bases, with 7 bases left in between. Per the germline V gene, CDR1 is SEHNR and CDR2 is FQNEAQ (reference sequence). CDR3 sequence reads: CASTKSGELFF. The CDR3, as DNA: TGTGCCAGCACCAAGAGCGGGGAGCTGTTTTTT.

CDR3 sequence: CASSSGQGTYNEQFF. CDR3 coding DNA: TGCGCCAGCAGCTCAGGACAGGGAACTTACAATGAGCAGTTCTTC. The chain joins TRBV5-1 to TRBJ2-1; 8 nucleotides agree with TRBD1. CDR3 size: 15 residues. V trimming: 3 bases; J trimming: 4 bases; junction bases outside the gene matches: 6. The germline CDR1 and CDR2 sequences are SGHRS and YFSETQ.

This clone showed up just once. This chain uses TRBV4-2 with TRBJ2-6, with 9 nucleotides matching TRBD2. V shed 4 bases, J shed 0 bases, and the junction held 10 bases outside the gene matches. Germline V gene data show CDR1 as LGHNA and CDR2 as YNFKEQ. This CDR3 has 19 amino acids. The CDR3 sequence is CASSPAGGNRGSGANVLTF. The CDR3 bases are TGTGCCAGCAGCCCCGCGGGAGGGAACCGGGGCTCTGGGGCCAACGTCCTGACTTTC.

This clone was seen just once. The chain joins TRBV5-8 to TRBJ2-7, with TRBD1 matching 9 bases. Germline lookup yields CDR1 SGHTS and CDR2 YDEGEE. The CDR3 runs 15 residues. Losses at the gene ends were 2 bases for V and 1 base for J; bases not matched to a gene: 4. The CDR3 DNA is TGTGCCAGCAGCTTCTACAGGGGGCTGTCCTACGAGCAGTACTTC. Translation: CASSFYRGLSYEQYF.

The chain employs TRBV5-4 and TRBJ2-2, with D perhaps matching TRBD2 (6 bases). Germline-derived CDR1 and CDR2 are SGHNT and YYREEE (reference sequence). The CDR3 runs 15 residues. V lost 0 bases to trimming and J lost 6 bases, with 12 bases between them. In nucleotides, the CDR3 is TGTGCCAGCAGCTTGGCCGGGAGAAGGGCCGGGGAGCTGTTTTTT. Its protein product is CASSLAGRRAGELFF. The variable domain in full, completed from reference TRBV5-4 and TRBJ2-2, reads ETGVTQSPTHLIKTRGQQVTLRCSSQSGHNTVSWYQQALGQGPQFIFQYYREEENGRGNFPPRFSGLQFPNYSSELNVNALELDDSALYLCASSLAGRRAGELFFGEGSRLTVL.

The V and J genes are TRBV6-1 and TRBJ2-1, with TRBD2 matching over 9 bases. The V gene's germline CDR1 is MNHNS and CDR2 SASEGT. The CDR3 length is 14 residues. The V and J ends lost 0 bases and 10 bases, in that order; junction bases with no gene match: 4. CDR3 sequence: CASSEAGTSTEQFF. CDR3 sequence (DNA): TGTGCCAGCAGTGAAGCGGGGACTAGCACGGAGCAGTTCTTC.

This chain connects TRBV7-2 to TRBJ1-4, with D uncertain. Germline V lookup: CDR1 SGHTA, CDR2 FQGNSA. V dropped 0 bases and J dropped 3 bases, with 8 bases sitting between them. CDR3 length equals 15 residues. CDR3 nucleotide sequence: TGTGCCAGCAGCTTAGCCCGCGCGGCTAATGAAAAACTGTTTTTT. It codes for CASSLARAANEKLFF. The full variable domain, completed using reference TRBV7-2 and TRBJ1-4, is GAGVSQSPSNKVTEKGKDVELRCDPISGHTALYWYRQSLGQGLEFLIYFQGNSAPDKSGLPSDRFSAERTGGSVSTLTIQRTQQEDSAVYLCASSLARAANEKLFFGSGTQLSVL.